This T cell receptor (beta chain) originates from a study of blood T cell repertoires in COVID-19. Study at large: Sites in the United States, Italy and Spain provided acute and convalescent COVID-19 samples.

The study counted Cohort 3 donors as recovered given two negative PCRs, clearance, or symptom resolution. The V gene's germline CDR1 is ENHRY and CDR2 SYGVKD. V dropped 5 bases and J dropped 2 bases, with 13 bases sitting between them. The CDR3 covers 15 residues. As processed by the authors: Amplification from reference gene primers served as the basis for estimated nucleated cell counts. Using immunoSEQ multiplex PCR, the repertoire was profiled, and TCRdb retains in-frame clones only, with some absent. The D gene and trimming were derived from the DNA, and the V and J assignments and clone size from that table. Of 400,000 to 450,000 clones listed, 80% to 95% were seen once; the top ten hold more than 0.55%.

The source is a man between 18 and 29 years old who had recovered from COVID-19. The genes are TRBV10-3 and TRBJ1-5; tentative D call: TRBD1 (5 bases). Material: PBMCs or T cells enriched from blood (not recorded which). As DNA, the CDR3 is TGTGCCATCAGTCAGGGTTTGGTCGGCAATCAGCCCCAGCATTTT. Translating it yields CAISQGLVGNQPQHF.